One sample yielded the 28 T cell receptor beta chains listed below, sequenced in a study of high-grade serous ovarian cancer treatment subgroups (dated by TCRdb to the early 2020s). Tumor samples were collected prior to definitive surgery or chemotherapy. Libraries came from the immunoSEQ multiplex PCR assay. This is the immuneACCESS table as TCRdb keeps it, with only in-frame sequences that have V and J called. A part of the clones is gone; compared with another copy, unresolved V genes explain less than half, and the rest is unexplained. Within this sample are some 20,000 clones, with around 72% of them counted one time only. Together, the top ten hold around 6.4% of the sample. Sequencing used tumor tissue. The receptors were gathered from a human donor with high-grade serous ovarian cancer.

This clone was observed a few times. The gene calls are TRBV19 and TRBJ2-5; TRBD2 agrees at 10 bases. Germline V gene data show CDR1 as LNHDA and CDR2 as SQIVND (reference sequence). This CDR3 comprises 17 residues. V lost 2 bases to trimming and J lost 1 base; unmatched junction nucleotides: 7. CDR3 sequence reads: CASSISASGSIQETQYF. The CDR3 DNA is TGTGCCAGTAGTATAAGTGCTAGCGGGAGTATCCAAGAGACCCAGTACTTC.

This clone turned up a few times. V usage is TRBV7-9 and J usage is TRBJ1-2; weak D call: TRBD1 (6 bases). Germline V gene data show CDR1 as SEHNR and CDR2 as FQNEAQ (reference sequence). Trimming left V 6 bases short and J 3 bases short, with 20 bases between. The CDR3 spans 16 residues. CDR3 sequence: CASRPSLGGPDYGYTF. CDR3 DNA: TGTGCCAGCAGACCCTCTCTCGGGGGCCCAGACTATGGCTACACCTTC.

The chain has TRBV19 and TRBJ2-5; 9 bases fit TRBD1. The CDR3 loop spans 14 amino acids. The V gene's germline CDR1 is LNHDA and CDR2 SQIVND (reference sequence). The trim removed 4 bases at V and 6 bases at J, leaving 6 bases unmatched. The CDR3 reads CASSTTGGKKTQYF. The CDR3, as DNA: TGTGCCAGTAGTACGACAGGGGGTAAAAAGACCCAGTACTTC.

The J gene is TRBJ2-5, the V gene TRBV19; maybe TRBD2 (5 bases). The germline CDR1 and CDR2 sequences are LNHDA and SQIVND (reference sequence). V was trimmed by 4 bases and J by 1 base, leaving 7 bases between them. CDR3 length: 13 residues. CDR3 loop: CASSTSGQETQYF. The DNA of the CDR3 is TGTGCCAGTAGTACGAGCGGCCAAGAGACCCAGTACTTC.

This clone was recorded a few times. This chain joins TRBV13 and TRBJ2-7; D is undetermined. This CDR3 contains 15 residues. Germline assignment: CDR1 PRHDT and CDR2 FYEKMQ (reference sequence). Trimming took 1 base from V and 0 from J, leaving 10 bases between them. The CDR3 spells CASSLEGSDSYEQYF. The DNA of the CDR3 is TGTGCCAGCAGCTTAGAGGGAAGTGACTCCTACGAGCAGTACTTC.

The J gene is TRBJ2-1, the V gene TRBV5-1; a possible D gene is TRBD1 (6 bases). Germline CDR1 reads SGHRS; CDR2 reads YFSETQ. The CDR3 is 15 residues long. The ends were cut back, 6 bases at V and 0 bases at J, with 13 bases in the middle. This CDR3 reads CASTEDRLSYNEQFF. The DNA for the CDR3 is TGCGCCAGCACCGAGGACAGACTCTCCTACAATGAGCAGTTCTTC.

This rearrangement joins TRBV19 to TRBJ2-5; possible D gene TRBD2, 6 bases. This CDR3 comprises 14 residues. Germline V gene sequence: CDR1 LNHDA, CDR2 SQIVND (reference sequence). The germline V and J ends were trimmed by 5 bases and 4 bases, with 14 bases remaining between them. The CDR3 coding sequence is TGTGCCAGTAGTGCGAGTAGCGGAGGAGAGACCCAGTACTTC. As protein: CASSASSGGETQYF.

CDR3 protein: CASSIQGHQPQHF. CDR3 coding DNA: TGTGCCAGTAGTATCCAGGGGCATCAGCCCCAGCATTTT. The V and J genes are TRBV19 and TRBJ1-5; D perhaps matches TRBD1 (6 bases). The V and J ends lost 3 bases and 5 bases respectively, with 8 bases between them. Germline V gene data show CDR1 as LNHDA and CDR2 as SQIVND (reference sequence). The CDR3 is 13 residues long.

This sequence joins TRBV28 and TRBJ1-5, with D unresolved. The CDR3 extends over 13 amino acids. V was cut by 7 bases and J by 7 bases, with 14 bases left in between. Germline V CDR1 and CDR2: MDHEN, SYDVKM. Written as DNA, the CDR3 is TGTGCCAGCACCTCAGACACAATGCAGCCCCAGCATTTT. Amino acids: CASTSDTMQPQHF.

DNA of the CDR3: TGCGCCAGCAGCTTGGGGGGGGCGGAGACCCAGTACTTC. Translation: CASSLGGAETQYF. The chain couples TRBV5-1 to TRBJ2-5; D assignment may be TRBD1 or TRBD2 (6 bases each). Looked up from germline, CDR1 is SGHRS and CDR2 is YFSETQ. The V end was cut by 0 bases, the J end by 5 bases, with 8 bases between. This CDR3 is 13 amino acids long.

This clone was seen a handful of times. The V and J genes are TRBV7-2 and TRBJ2-1; D is undetermined. This CDR3 comprises 13 residues. V lost 5 bases and J lost 4, with 9 bases in between. Germline V CDR1 and CDR2: SGHTA, FQGNSA. CDR3 DNA: TGTGCCAGCAGCCCTCAAGGTTACAATGAGCAGTTCTTC. Translating it yields CASSPQGYNEQFF.

J is TRBJ2-1 and V is TRBV19; TRBD2 is a possible D gene (5 bases). The CDR3 covers 15 residues. CDR1 is LNHDA, CDR2 SQIVND, per germline (reference sequence). The ends were cut back, 3 bases at V and 0 bases at J, with 9 bases in the middle. This chain's CDR3 is CASSIGESSYNEQFF. Here the CDR3 DNA reads TGTGCCAGTAGTATCGGGGAGAGCTCCTACAATGAGCAGTTCTTC.

The gene calls are TRBV7-2 and TRBJ2-1, with D possibly TRBD2 on 7 matching bases. CDR1 and CDR2 from the germline V gene are SGHTA and FQGNSA. The CDR3 is made up of 13 amino acids. V was clipped by 5 bases and J by 8 bases, with 13 bases between them. This CDR3 reads CASSQRGGDEQFF. The CDR3 nucleotides read TGTGCCAGCAGCCAGAGGGGGGGGGATGAGCAGTTCTTC.

The rearrangement uses TRBV27 and TRBJ1-5; a weak D match, TRBD1 (6 bases). The CDR3 is 14 residues long. Germline values: CDR1 MNHEY, CDR2 SMNVEV (reference sequence). V gave up 2 bases and J gave up 8 bases, with 13 bases separating them. The CDR3 spells CASSLIGGSEPQHF. The CDR3 nucleotides are TGTGCCAGCAGTTTAATCGGGGGCTCCGAGCCCCAGCATTTT.

This chain links TRBV11-3 with TRBJ1-1; D call uncertain. Trimming took off 0 bases at V and 2 bases at J, with 4 bases between the two ends. The germline gives CDR1 SGHNT, CDR2 YENEEA. The CDR3 is 13 residues long. The CDR3 nucleotides are TGTGCCAGCAGCTTAGATCGAAACACTGAAGCTTTCTTT. Protein product: CASSLDRNTEAFF.

The CDR3 spells CASKGPNTGELFF. CDR3 in DNA: TGTGCCAGCAAGGGGCCGAACACCGGGGAGCTGTTTTTT. The chain recombines TRBV7-6 with TRBJ2-2, with D tentatively TRBD1 (5 bases). The V gene's germline CDR1 is SGHVS and CDR2 FNYEAQ. V dropped 7 bases and J dropped 0 bases, with 6 bases sitting between them. This CDR3 has 13 amino acids.

J is TRBJ2-2 and V is TRBV19, with 8 bases identical to TRBD1. CDR1 is LNHDA and CDR2 is SQIVND in the germline V gene (reference sequence). CDR3 length: 14 amino acids. J gave up 4 bases and V 3 bases, and 1 base lay outside the gene matches. CDR3 region: CASSIQGATGELFF. In DNA, the CDR3 is TGTGCCAGTAGTATCCAGGGGGCCACCGGGGAGCTGTTTTTT.

This clone was observed a few times. The rearrangement links TRBV19 to TRBJ2-4; 7 bases match TRBD1. Germline V gene data show CDR1 as LNHDA and CDR2 as SQIVND (reference sequence). The V gene end was trimmed by 1 base and the J gene end by 8 bases; junction bases not matched to a gene: 5. The CDR3 has 14 amino acids. The DNA for the CDR3 is TGTGCCAGTAGTATAGGACAGGGTTTTGACATTCAGTACTTC. It is translated as CASSIGQGFDIQYF.

The chain couples TRBV5-5 to TRBJ1-5, with D maybe TRBD1 (5 bases). The CDR3 is 15 residues long. Germline CDR1 and CDR2: SGHKS and YYEKEE (reference sequence). The germline V and J ends were trimmed by 5 bases and 0 bases, with 12 bases remaining between them. The CDR3 DNA follows: TGTGCCAGCAGGAGAAGACAGAATAGCAATCAGCCCCAGCATTTT. It encodes CASRRRQNSNQPQHF.

This chain links TRBV7-2 with TRBJ2-3; 7 bases agree with TRBD2. Germline assignment: CDR1 SGHTA and CDR2 FQGNSA. The CDR3 spans 18 residues. V lost 4 bases and J lost 5; bases outside the gene matches: 18. The CDR3 nucleotides read TGTGCCAGCAGCTCGTTGGCGACTGCGGGAGCCTCGGTAGATACGCAGTATTTT. Translated, it gives CASSSLATAGASVDTQYF. Drawing the rest from reference TRBV7-2 and TRBJ2-3, the complete variable domain is GAGVSQSPSNKVTEKGKDVELRCDPISGHTALYWYRQSLGQGLEFLIYFQGNSAPDKSGLPSDRFSAERTGGSVSTLTIQRTQQEDSAVYLCASSSLATAGASVDTQYFGPGTRLTVL.

V and J are TRBV6-5 and TRBJ1-2; no clear D gene. The CDR3 spans 13 residues. The germline V and J ends were trimmed by 6 bases and 2 bases, with 10 bases remaining between them. Per germline, CDR1 MNHEY and CDR2 SVGAGI. CDR3 bases: TGTGCCAGCAGGCAAACAGCGAACTATGGCTACACCTTC. Translated: CASRQTANYGYTF.

The V and J genes are TRBV7-9 and TRBJ2-3, with D maybe TRBD2 (6 bases). The V end was cut by 4 bases, the J end by 4 bases, with 9 bases between. CDR3 length: 13 amino acids. The V gene's germline CDR1 is SEHNR and CDR2 FQNEAQ (reference sequence). The CDR3 region is CASSSRLADTQYF. CDR3 coding DNA: TGTGCCAGCAGCTCCCGACTAGCAGATACGCAGTATTTT.

J is TRBJ2-2 and V is TRBV28; 9 bases align to TRBD1. V was pared by 4 bases and J by 7 bases, with 7 bases of the junction left unmatched. In germline, CDR1 is MDHEN, CDR2 SYDVKM. The length of the CDR3 is 15 residues. The CDR3 DNA sequence: TGTGCCAGCAGTTCCCCGACAGGGGGGAACGGGGAGCTGTTTTTT. Translating it yields CASSSPTGGNGELFF.

The V call is TRBV18, the J call TRBJ2-5; tentative D call: TRBD1 (6 bases). Germline lookup yields CDR1 KGHSH and CDR2 LQKENI. The CDR3 is 14 residues long. Trimming stripped 1 base from V and 4 bases from J, with 10 bases between. The CDR3 nucleotides read TGTGCCAGCTCACCACAACAGGGCGGAGAGACCCAGTACTTC. Translation: CASSPQQGGETQYF.

This chain uses TRBV11-2 with TRBJ2-3; D possibly matches TRBD1 or TRBD2 (5 bases each). The CDR3 sequence is 15 residues long. V shed 1 base and J shed 7 bases, with 15 bases lying between them. CDR1 is SGHAT and CDR2 is FQNNGV in the germline V gene. The CDR3 region has the DNA TGTGCCAGCAGCTTAGTCGGGACCCAACGGTATACGCAGTATTTT. This codes for CASSLVGTQRYTQYF.

The sample holds one count of this clone. The CDR3 protein is CASSIKGRQHQPQHF. CDR3 DNA sequence: TGTGCCAGTAGTATAAAAGGGAGACAGCATCAGCCCCAGCATTTT. This chain joins TRBV19 and TRBJ1-5, with TRBD1 as a possible D gene (5 bases). Trimming removed 2 bases at V and 5 bases at J, with 13 bases between. The V gene's germline CDR1 is LNHDA and CDR2 SQIVND (reference sequence). The CDR3 loop spans 15 amino acids.

This chain connects TRBV4-2 to TRBJ1-3; no reliable D call. V dropped 0 bases and J dropped 2 bases, with 11 bases sitting between them. Germline V gene lookup returns CDR1 LGHNA and CDR2 YNFKEQ. The CDR3 runs 16 residues. The CDR3 sequence: CASSQDAGNPGNTIYF. The CDR3 nucleotides read TGTGCCAGCAGCCAAGACGCCGGGAATCCTGGAAACACCATATATTTT.

The chain carries TRBV25-1 and TRBJ2-7, with 9 bases aligning to TRBD2. V was clipped by 3 bases and J by 3 bases; unmatched bases: 6. The CDR3 is 15 amino acids. Germline V gives CDR1 MGHDK, CDR2 SYGVNS. CDR3 sequence reads: CASSEGSGRGYEQYF. The CDR3 nucleotides are TGTGCCAGCAGTGAGGGTAGCGGGAGAGGCTACGAGCAGTACTTC.